The entry below describes one T cell receptor beta chain. What it binds is unknown. The PCR ran on 60 Vbeta and 13 Jbeta primers. Generated by immunoSEQ multiplex PCR, the TCRdb table keeps only in-frame clones and is missing some. The data show 130,000 or so clones, with approximately 75% seen just once and around 2% held by the top ten. This sample was taken from a study of cytomegalovirus exposure and HLA in healthy donors. Study-wide results and limits: Per a prior analysis, the majority of TCR beta V segments were productive roughly 87% or roughly 30% of the time.

The germline CDR1 and CDR2 sequences are SGHRS and YFSETQ. The V segment lost 0 bases and the J segment 5 bases; nucleotides outside the gene matches: 3. The CDR3 has 15 amino acids. The sequence came from a man aged 40-50 years in good health and CMV-seronegative. The chain employs TRBV5-1 and TRBJ2-7; TRBD1 aligns across 12 bases. The sequencing sample was made of PBMCs. The DNA of the CDR3 is TGCGCCAGCAGCTTGGCCGGGACAGGGGGCGACGAGCAGTACTTC. Its translation: CASSLAGTGGDEQYF.